The 25 T cell receptor beta chains presented below share a single source sample, sequenced in a study of cytomegalovirus exposure and HLA in healthy donors. Vbeta (60) and Jbeta (13) primers were used in the PCR. TCRdb's copy holds only in-frame clones and misses some; the assay was immunoSEQ multiplex PCR. The sample consists of 150,000 to 200,000 clones, roughly 86% of them appearing once. Specimen: PBMCs. These receptors all come from a woman aged 18-29 years in good health and CMV-seronegative.

V gene TRBV28 combines with J gene TRBJ1-1; the D is unclear. Germline assignment: CDR1 MDHEN and CDR2 SYDVKM. V lost 1 base and J 1 base, leaving 10 bases between the germline ends. The CDR3 length is 15 residues. The CDR3 sequence: CASSLLTPQNTEAFF. CDR3 DNA sequence: TGTGCCAGCAGTTTATTAACTCCCCAGAACACTGAAGCTTTCTTT.

This clone came up a few times. The chain has TRBV6-1 and TRBJ1-1; D is ambiguous. With 2 bases removed from V and 6 bases from J, the gap between germline ends came to 10 bases. CDR3 size: 13 residues. Germline CDR1 is MNHNS and CDR2 is SASEGT. The CDR3 DNA reads as TGTGCCAGCAGTGAAAGCCTGCGTGCTGAAGCTTTCTTT. It is translated as CASSESLRAEAFF.

The chain recombines TRBV18 with TRBJ1-5; 8 bases fit TRBD1. V lost 2 bases to trimming and J lost 5 bases; unmatched junction nucleotides: 2. The CDR3 length is 14 residues. From germline, CDR1 is KGHSH and CDR2 LQKENI. The CDR3 bases are TGTGCCAGCTCACCAGGACAGGGCGATCAGCCCCAGCATTTT. It encodes CASSPGQGDQPQHF. Looking up the rest from reference TRBV18 and TRBJ1-5 gives the full variable domain: NAGVMQNPRHLVRRRGQEARLRCSPMKGHSHVYWYRQLPEEGLKFMVYLQKENIIDESGMPKERFSAEFPKEGPSILRIQQVVRGDSAAYFCASSPGQGDQPQHFGDGTRLSIL.

The chain carries TRBV5-1 and TRBJ2-2, with a possible D match to TRBD1 (5 bases). Per germline, CDR1 SGHRS and CDR2 YFSETQ. The length of the CDR3 is 16 residues. The ends were cut back, 0 bases at V and 6 bases at J, with 15 bases in the middle. The CDR3 loop is CASSLATQGTAGELFF. CDR3 DNA sequence: TGCGCCAGCAGCTTGGCCACCCAGGGAACGGCCGGGGAGCTGTTTTTT.

This clone was counted a few times. The rearrangement joins TRBV5-6 to TRBJ2-3; the D is unclear. CDR3 length: 14 residues. Trimming removed 4 bases from V and 5 bases from J, with 14 bases in between. The germline CDR1 and CDR2 sequences are SGHDT and YYEEEE. The CDR3 protein is CASSPLESIDTQYF. DNA for the CDR3: TGTGCCAGCAGCCCCCTCGAATCTATAGATACGCAGTATTTT.

The chain links TRBV21-1 to TRBJ2-1; TRBD1 was called by the table and not checked on the DNA. TRBV21-1 has pseudogene status. The CDR3 extends over 15 amino acids. CDR3 sequence (DNA): TGTGCCAGCAGCAAGGGCAACCGGCCCTACAATGAGCAGTTCTTC. It translates to CASSKGNRPYNEQFF.

The rearrangement links TRBV19 to TRBJ1-5, with D possibly matching TRBD1 (5 bases). Germline CDR1 and CDR2: LNHDA and SQIVND (reference sequence). This CDR3 region has 15 residues. Trimming shortened V by 6 bases and J by 2 bases, and 14 bases separated the two germline ends. As DNA, the CDR3 is TGTGCCAGTAGGGGGCAGTATGGGGGCAATCAGCCCCAGCATTTT. This gives the protein CASRGQYGGNQPQHF.

This clone was seen just once. The chain combines TRBV5-4 with TRBJ1-2; D gene ambiguous. This CDR3 has 15 amino acids. Germline V gives CDR1 SGHNT, CDR2 YYREEE (reference sequence). Trimming took off 5 bases at V and 3 bases at J, with 17 bases between the two ends. Here the CDR3 DNA reads TGTGCCAGCAGATCGAGAGCGGGAGAATACTATGGCTACACCTTC. Its translation: CASRSRAGEYYGYTF.

This chain connects TRBV5-1 to TRBJ2-7; 7 nucleotides agree with TRBD1. Per germline, CDR1 SGHRS and CDR2 YFSETQ. J gave up 5 bases and V 3 bases, and 11 bases lay outside the gene matches. This CDR3 contains 15 residues. The CDR3 loop is CASSSGDSEFNEQYF. The CDR3 DNA follows: TGCGCCAGCAGCTCTGGGGACAGCGAATTCAACGAGCAGTACTTC. The whole variable domain, remainder taken from reference TRBV5-1 and TRBJ2-7, is KAGVTQTPRYLIKTRGQQVTLSCSPISGHRSVSWYQQTPGQGLQFLFEYFSETQRNKGNFPGRFSGRQFSNSRSEMNVSTLELGDSALYLCASSSGDSEFNEQYFGPGTRLTVT.

The chain links TRBV2 to TRBJ2-5, with 8 bases matching TRBD1. With V trimmed by 2 bases and J by 0 bases, 8 bases remained unmatched. Looked up from germline, CDR1 is SNHLY and CDR2 is FYNNEI. The CDR3 totals 17 residues. The CDR3 region is CASSEQGAGMYQETQYF. As DNA, the CDR3 is TGTGCCAGCAGTGAACAGGGGGCGGGCATGTACCAAGAGACCCAGTACTTC.

The chain's CDR3 is CASSSDRGSYEQYF. DNA of the CDR3: TGCGCCAGCAGCTCGGACAGGGGGTCCTACGAGCAGTACTTC. The genes are TRBV5-1 and TRBJ2-7; 10 bases fit TRBD1. The CDR3 has 14 amino acids. The J segment lost 1 base and the V segment lost 3 bases, leaving 1 base of the junction unmatched. Per the germline V gene, CDR1 is SGHRS and CDR2 is YFSETQ. Filled out from reference TRBV5-1 and TRBJ2-7, the complete variable domain reads KAGVTQTPRYLIKTRGQQVTLSCSPISGHRSVSWYQQTPGQGLQFLFEYFSETQRNKGNFPGRFSGRQFSNSRSEMNVSTLELGDSALYLCASSSDRGSYEQYFGPGTRLTVT.

The V call is TRBV30, the J call TRBJ1-2, with a weak D call TRBD1 (5 bases). The V gene's germline CDR1 is GTSNPN and CDR2 SVGIG (reference sequence). Trimming stripped 2 bases from V and 5 bases from J, with 15 bases between. This CDR3 contains 14 residues. CDR3 sequence: CAWSQVGGGYGYTF. The DNA of the CDR3 is TGTGCCTGGAGTCAGGTGGGGGGAGGGTATGGCTACACCTTC.

The chain links TRBV29-1 to TRBJ1-1; perhaps TRBD1 as D (6 bases). The germline V gene has CDR1 SQVTM and CDR2 ANQGSEA. The CDR3 totals 13 residues. V lost 4 bases to trimming and J lost 0 bases, with 9 bases between them. CDR3 bases: TGCAGCGTTGTTCCAGGGGTGAACACTGAAGCTTTCTTT. Amino acids: CSVVPGVNTEAFF.

This chain uses TRBV27 with TRBJ1-2; 9 bases agree with TRBD1. The CDR3 has 15 residues. CDR1 is MNHEY and CDR2 is SMNVEV in the germline V gene (reference sequence). V gave up 5 bases and J gave up 8 bases; unmatched junction bases: 12. The CDR3 loop reads CASSIRPGQGVGYTF. Here the CDR3 DNA reads TGTGCCAGCAGTATTCGGCCGGGACAGGGTGTAGGCTACACCTTC.

The V call is TRBV6-5, the J call TRBJ2-4; 7 bases map to TRBD1. The germline V gene encodes CDR1 MNHEY and CDR2 SVGAGI. The CDR3 spans 15 residues. The trim removed 6 bases at V and 0 bases at J, leaving 5 bases unmatched. CDR3 in DNA: TGTGCCAGCAGCAAGGGACAGCTAGCCAAAAACATTCAGTACTTC. Its translation: CASSKGQLAKNIQYF.

J is TRBJ1-2 and V is TRBV4-1; D not resolved. This CDR3 is built from 13 residues. Germline loops: CDR1 MGHRA, CDR2 YSYEKL. V lost 0 bases, J lost 8 bases, and 10 bases lay in between. The CDR3 coding sequence is TGCGCCAGCAGCCAAGATAGACTTGGAGGCTACACCTTC. As protein: CASSQDRLGGYTF.

This chain uses TRBV5-4 with TRBJ2-7, with D possibly being TRBD2 (5 bases). Germline CDR1 is SGHNT and CDR2 is YYREEE (reference sequence). CDR3 length: 13 amino acids. The V end was cut by 3 bases, the J end by 6 bases, with 13 bases between. CDR3 DNA sequence: TGTGCCAGCAGCTGGGAGTTAAAGAGCGAGCAGTACTTC. Its protein product is CASSWELKSEQYF.

This clone occurred once. The chain employs TRBV4-1 and TRBJ2-1; possible D gene TRBD1, 6 bases. This CDR3 has 16 amino acids. Trimming pared 0 bases from V and 2 bases from J, leaving 11 bases between. CDR1 is MGHRA and CDR2 is YSYEKL in the germline V gene. Written as DNA, the CDR3 is TGCGCCAGCAGCCAAGACCCGGGGACACCCTACAATGAGCAGTTCTTC. This encodes CASSQDPGTPYNEQFF.

This sequence joins TRBV19 and TRBJ1-1; the match to TRBD1 covers 7 bases. Germline assignment: CDR1 LNHDA and CDR2 SQIVND (reference sequence). J lost 0 bases, V lost 7 bases, and 11 bases had no gene match. The length of the CDR3 is 16 residues. This chain's CDR3 is CASIHRGAKVNTEAFF. Here the CDR3 DNA reads TGTGCCAGTATTCACAGGGGAGCAAAGGTGAACACTGAAGCTTTCTTT.

The V and J genes are TRBV5-1 and TRBJ1-1; TRBD1 is a possible D gene (5 bases). V dropped 3 bases and J dropped 2 bases, with 17 bases sitting between them. This CDR3 comprises 16 residues. Germline loops: CDR1 SGHRS, CDR2 YFSETQ. CDR3 bases: TGCGCCAGCAGCTGGGGAGAGGGTGGGACTAACACTGAAGCTTTCTTT. It specifies CASSWGEGGTNTEAFF.

The chain couples TRBV6-5 to TRBJ1-1; D is perhaps TRBD1 (6 bases). V was shortened by 7 bases and J by 1 base, with 10 bases between the two germline ends. The CDR3 covers 13 residues. CDR1 MNHEY and CDR2 SVGAGI come from the germline V gene. The CDR3 sequence: CASTIGGNTEAFF. The CDR3 bases are TGTGCCAGCACTATAGGGGGGAACACTGAAGCTTTCTTT.

The chain uses TRBV30 and TRBJ1-1; D is perhaps TRBD1 (5 bases). Germline V gene sequence: CDR1 GTSNPN, CDR2 SVGIG (reference sequence). The CDR3 has 13 amino acids. V lost 0 bases, J lost 7 bases, and 12 bases lay in between. CDR3 nucleotides: TGTGCCTGGAGTGTCGGGGGGGGTGGTGAAGCTTTCTTT. This gives the protein CAWSVGGGGEAFF.

The rearrangement joins TRBV6-5 to TRBJ1-2; the D gene is possibly TRBD1 (5 bases). Germline V gene sequence: CDR1 MNHEY, CDR2 SVGAGI. This CDR3 region has 15 residues. V gave up 2 bases and J gave up 2 bases, with 12 bases separating them. The CDR3 coding sequence is TGTGCCAGCAGTTACGGGAGGGGCGGGAACTATGGCTACACCTTC. Translating gives CASSYGRGGNYGYTF.

This clone was observed a handful of times. The chain couples TRBV6-5 to TRBJ1-6; D is undetermined. V lost 6 bases, J lost 1 base, and 7 bases lay in between. This CDR3 is 14 amino acids long. From germline, CDR1 is MNHEY and CDR2 SVGAGI. DNA of the CDR3: TGTGCCAGCAGCCGGGAGTCCTATAATTCACCCCTCCACTTT. Encoded protein: CASSRESYNSPLHF.

V gene TRBV7-2 combines with J gene TRBJ2-5; D is perhaps TRBD2 (6 bases). The CDR3 length is 16 residues. Per the germline V gene, CDR1 is SGHTA and CDR2 is FQGNSA. V was trimmed by 2 bases and J by 5 bases, leaving 18 bases between them. CDR3 in amino acids: CASSLRYEGGGETQYF. Here the CDR3 DNA reads TGTGCCAGCAGCTTAAGATATGAGGGAGGAGGGGAGACCCAGTACTTC.